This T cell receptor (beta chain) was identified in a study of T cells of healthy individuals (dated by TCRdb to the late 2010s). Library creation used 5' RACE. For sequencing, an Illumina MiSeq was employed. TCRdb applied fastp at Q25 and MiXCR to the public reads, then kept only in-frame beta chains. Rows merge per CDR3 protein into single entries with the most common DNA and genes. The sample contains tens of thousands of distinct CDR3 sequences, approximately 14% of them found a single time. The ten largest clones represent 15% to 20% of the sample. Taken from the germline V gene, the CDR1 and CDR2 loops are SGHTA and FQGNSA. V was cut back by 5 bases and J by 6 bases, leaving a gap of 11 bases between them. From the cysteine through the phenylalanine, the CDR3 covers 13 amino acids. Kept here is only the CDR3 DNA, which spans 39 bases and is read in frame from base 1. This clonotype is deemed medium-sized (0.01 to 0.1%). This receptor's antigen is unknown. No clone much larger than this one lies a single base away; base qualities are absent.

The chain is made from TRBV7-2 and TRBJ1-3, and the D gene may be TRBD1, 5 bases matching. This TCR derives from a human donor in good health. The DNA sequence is TGTGCCAGCAGCCCCGGGGGAAAAAACACCATATATTTT. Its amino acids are CASSPGGKNTIYF.